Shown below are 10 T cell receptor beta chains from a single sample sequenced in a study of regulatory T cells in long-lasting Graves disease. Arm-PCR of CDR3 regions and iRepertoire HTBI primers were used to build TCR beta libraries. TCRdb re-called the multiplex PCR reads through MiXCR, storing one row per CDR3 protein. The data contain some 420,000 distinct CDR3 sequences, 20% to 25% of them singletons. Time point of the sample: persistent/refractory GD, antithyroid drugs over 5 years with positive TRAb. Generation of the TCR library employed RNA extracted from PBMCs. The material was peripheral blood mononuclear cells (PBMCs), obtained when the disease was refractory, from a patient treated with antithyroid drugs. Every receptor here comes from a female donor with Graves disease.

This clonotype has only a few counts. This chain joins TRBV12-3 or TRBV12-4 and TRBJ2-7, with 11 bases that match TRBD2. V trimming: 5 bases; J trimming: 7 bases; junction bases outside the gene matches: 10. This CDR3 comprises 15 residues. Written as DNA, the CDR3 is TGTGCCAGCAGTCCCCTTCTAGCGGGAGGCAATGAGCAGTACTTC. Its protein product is CASSPLLAGGNEQYF.

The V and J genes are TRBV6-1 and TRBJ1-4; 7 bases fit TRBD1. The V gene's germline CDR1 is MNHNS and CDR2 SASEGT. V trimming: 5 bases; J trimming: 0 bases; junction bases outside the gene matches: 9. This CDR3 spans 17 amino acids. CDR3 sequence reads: CASSQGQAPPTNEKLFF. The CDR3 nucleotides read TGTGCCAGCAGTCAAGGACAGGCCCCCCCAACTAATGAAAAACTGTTTTTT.

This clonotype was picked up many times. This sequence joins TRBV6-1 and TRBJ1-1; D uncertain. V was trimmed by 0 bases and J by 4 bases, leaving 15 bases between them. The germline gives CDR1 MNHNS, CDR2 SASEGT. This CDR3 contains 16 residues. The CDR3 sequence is CASSEAGNSMSTEAFF. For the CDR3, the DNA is TGTGCCAGCAGTGAAGCGGGAAACAGTATGAGCACTGAAGCTTTCTTT.

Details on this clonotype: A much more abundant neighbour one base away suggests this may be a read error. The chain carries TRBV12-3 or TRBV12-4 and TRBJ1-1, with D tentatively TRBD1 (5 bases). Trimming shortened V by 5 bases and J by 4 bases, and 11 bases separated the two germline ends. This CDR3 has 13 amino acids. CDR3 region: CASSMGPGTEAFF. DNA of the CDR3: TGTGCCAGCAGTATGGGGCCGGGCACTGAAGCTTTCTTT.

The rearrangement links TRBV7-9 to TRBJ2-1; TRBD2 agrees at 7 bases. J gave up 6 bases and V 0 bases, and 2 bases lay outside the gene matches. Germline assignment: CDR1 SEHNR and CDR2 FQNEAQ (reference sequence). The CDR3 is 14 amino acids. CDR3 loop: CASSLAGGINEQFF. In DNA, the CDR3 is TGTGCCAGCAGCTTAGCGGGGGGGATCAATGAGCAGTTCTTC.

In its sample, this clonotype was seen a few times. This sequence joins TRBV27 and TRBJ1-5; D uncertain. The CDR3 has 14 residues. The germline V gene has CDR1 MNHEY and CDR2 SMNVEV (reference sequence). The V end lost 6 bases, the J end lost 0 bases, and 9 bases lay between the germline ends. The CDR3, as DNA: TGTGCCAGCAGACCCTTATATAGCAATCAGCCCCAGCATTTT. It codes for CASRPLYSNQPQHF.

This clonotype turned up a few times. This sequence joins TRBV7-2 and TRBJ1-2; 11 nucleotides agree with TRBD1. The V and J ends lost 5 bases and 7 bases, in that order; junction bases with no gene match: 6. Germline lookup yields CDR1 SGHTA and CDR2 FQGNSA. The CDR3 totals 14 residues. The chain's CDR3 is CASSHGQGARGYTF. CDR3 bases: TGTGCCAGCAGCCACGGACAGGGGGCGCGTGGCTACACCTTC.

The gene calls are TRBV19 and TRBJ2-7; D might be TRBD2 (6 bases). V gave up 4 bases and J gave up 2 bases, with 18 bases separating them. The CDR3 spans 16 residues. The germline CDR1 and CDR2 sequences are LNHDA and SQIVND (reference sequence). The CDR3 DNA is TGTGCCAGTAGTAATGATGGGGGGTTCGGGACCTACGAGCAGTACTTC. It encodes CASSNDGGFGTYEQYF.

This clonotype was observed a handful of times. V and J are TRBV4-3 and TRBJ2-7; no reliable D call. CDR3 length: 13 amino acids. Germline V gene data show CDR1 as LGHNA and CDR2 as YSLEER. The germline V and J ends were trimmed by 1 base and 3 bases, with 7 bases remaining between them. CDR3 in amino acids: CASSQGPDYEQYF. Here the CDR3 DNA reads TGCGCCAGCAGCCAAGGCCCTGACTACGAGCAGTACTTC.

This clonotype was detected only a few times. CDR3 in DNA: TGTGCCAGCAGCTTAGCGGCTAGCACCGGGACAGGGCCCTACGAGCAGTACTTC. Protein sequence: CASSLAASTGTGPYEQYF. The chain couples TRBV7-2 to TRBJ2-7; 9 positions match TRBD1. Germline V gene data show CDR1 as SGHTA and CDR2 as FQGNSA. V gave up 0 bases and J gave up 2 bases; unmatched junction bases: 11. CDR3 size: 18 residues. Drawing the rest from reference TRBV7-2 and TRBJ2-7, the complete variable domain is GAGVSQSPSNKVTEKGKDVELRCDPISGHTALYWYRQSLGQGLEFLIYFQGNSAPDKSGLPSDRFSAERTGGSVSTLTIQRTQQEDSAVYLCASSLAASTGTGPYEQYFGPGTRLTVT.